This TCR beta chain was sequenced for a study of control samples from healthy donors and cancer patients. Only in-frame clones appear in the TCRdb table, and some are missing; sequencing was by immunoSEQ multiplex PCR. The sample comprises approximately 86,000 clones, around nine tenths of which are singletons, and around 21% rests with the top ten. Germline CDR1 and CDR2: SNHLY and FYNNEI. The CDR3 is made up of 13 amino acids. The V end lost 7 bases, the J end lost 2 bases, and 11 bases lay between the germline ends. The chain carries TRBV2 and TRBJ1-1; no clear D gene. Sequenced: blood. The sequence was collected from a man aged 25 to 40 in good health. This CDR3 is CASKYGGNTEAFF. The CDR3, as DNA: TGTGCCAGCAAGTACGGCGGAAACACTGAAGCTTTCTTT.